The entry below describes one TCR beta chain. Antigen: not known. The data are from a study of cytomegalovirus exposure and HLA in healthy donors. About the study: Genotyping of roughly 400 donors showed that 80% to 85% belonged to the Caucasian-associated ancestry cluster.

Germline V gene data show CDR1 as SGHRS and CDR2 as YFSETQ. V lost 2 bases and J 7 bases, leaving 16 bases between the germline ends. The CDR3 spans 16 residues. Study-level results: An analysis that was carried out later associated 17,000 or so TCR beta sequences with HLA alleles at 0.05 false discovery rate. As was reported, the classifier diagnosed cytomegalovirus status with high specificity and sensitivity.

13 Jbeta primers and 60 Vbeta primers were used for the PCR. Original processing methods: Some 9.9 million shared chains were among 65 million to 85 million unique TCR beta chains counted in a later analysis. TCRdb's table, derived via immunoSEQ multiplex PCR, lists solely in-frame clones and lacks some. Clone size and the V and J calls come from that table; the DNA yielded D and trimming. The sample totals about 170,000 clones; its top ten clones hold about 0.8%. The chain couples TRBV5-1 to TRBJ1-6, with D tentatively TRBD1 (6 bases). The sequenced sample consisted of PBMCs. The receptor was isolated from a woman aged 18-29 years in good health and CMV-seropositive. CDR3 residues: CASSLGTGSQNSPLHF. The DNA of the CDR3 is TGCGCCAGCAGCTTAGGAACAGGGTCCCAAAATTCACCCCTCCACTTT.